This TCR beta chain came from a study of post-analysis software for immune sequencing data. Looking at the study overall: Clinical courses comprised relapsing-remitting, secondary progressive and progressive-relapsing multiple sclerosis. Study observations and caveats: In patients, four to six TRBV segments were more frequent than in controls, with TRBV5-6, TRBV5-1 and TRBV20-1 among them. Versus controls, multiple sclerosis patients showed significantly lower diversity (normalized Chao1). Same-batch samples co-clustered strongly by F measure.

Libraries were made from TCR beta cDNA, and they carried unique molecular identifiers. The T cell input of about 0.95 to 11 million gave hundreds of thousands of cDNA molecules. TCRdb independently ran MiXCR on the PCR reads; one entry per CDR3 protein. The sample carries more than 350,000 distinct CDR3 sequences, over 30% recorded once. The CDR3 totals 18 residues. Losses at the gene ends were 4 bases for V and 7 bases for J; bases not matched to a gene: 14. Germline V gene sequence: CDR1 SEHNR, CDR2 FQNEAQ (reference sequence). This clonotype showed up just a few times. Its antigen is unknown. V is TRBV7-9 and J is TRBJ1-5, with 12 nucleotides matching TRBD1. The TCR originated in a girl aged 2 to 9 with multiple sclerosis. Sequenced input: blood. CDR3 coding DNA: TGTGCCAGCAGCTCCTCCCAGCGGGGACAGGGGGCGGGACAGCCCCAGCATTTT. The encoded protein is CASSSSQRGQGAGQPQHF.